Listed here are 16 T cell receptor beta chains from one sample, sequenced in a study of cytomegalovirus exposure and HLA in healthy donors. Primers included in the PCR were 60 Vbeta and 13 Jbeta primers. Clones were read by immunoSEQ multiplex PCR, and TCRdb kept only the in-frame ones, dropping some. Here the sample spans about 140,000 clones, 80% being singletons. Sequencing used PBMCs. Receptors were obtained from a woman aged 40 to 49 in good health and CMV-seronegative.

Points on this clone: At one end the junction does not follow the germline gene, possibly because of a read error. The chain is built from TRBV7-9 and TRBJ1-4; a possible D gene is TRBD1 (5 bases). Germline V gene lookup returns CDR1 SEHNR and CDR2 FQNEAQ (reference sequence). The CDR3 is 11 residues long. CDR3: CASSQAGTLYF. The CDR3 DNA reads as TGTGCCAGCAGCCAAGCCGGGACTCTCTATTTT. Combining the CDR3 with reference TRBV7-9 and TRBJ1-4 gives the whole variable domain DTGVSQNPRHKITKRGQNVTFRCDPISEHNRLYWYRQTLGQGPEFLTYFQNEAQLEKSRLLSDRFSAERPKGSFSTLEIQRTEQGDSAMYLCASSQAGTLYFGSGTQLSVL.

The chain joins TRBV28 to TRBJ2-1, with 10 bases matching TRBD2. Germline V CDR1 and CDR2: MDHEN, SYDVKM. J was trimmed by 2 bases and V by 8 bases; bases with no gene match: 15. This CDR3 spans 18 amino acids. CDR3 coding DNA: TGTGCCAGCGGTTCCCGGACTAGCGGCCTCTGGGCCTACAATGAGCAGTTCTTC. Its protein is CASGSRTSGLWAYNEQFF.

This clone showed up just a few times. This chain uses TRBV6-5 with TRBJ1-2; 8 bases are shared with TRBD1. The V and J ends lost 6 bases and 7 bases, in that order; junction bases with no gene match: 13. The V gene's germline CDR1 is MNHEY and CDR2 SVGAGI. This CDR3 comprises 15 residues. CDR3 sequence: CASSDTGQGSSGYTF. For the CDR3, the DNA is TGTGCCAGCAGCGACACTGGACAGGGTTCGTCTGGCTACACCTTC.

This chain links TRBV11-3 with TRBJ2-7; a possible D gene is TRBD1 (5 bases). Germline CDR1 SGHNT, CDR2 YENEEA. The CDR3 is 15 residues long. The ends were cut back, 7 bases at V and 2 bases at J, with 18 bases in the middle. CDR3 sequence: CASTELAQATYEQYF. Here the CDR3 DNA reads TGTGCCAGCACCGAACTGGCACAGGCGACCTACGAGCAGTACTTC.

The gene calls are TRBV21-1 and TRBJ2-7; the D call of TRBD1 is as the table states it, not checked on the DNA. TRBV21-1 is given as a pseudogene. This CDR3 has 14 residues. In DNA, the CDR3 is TGTGCCAGCAGCAAATGGGCCTGGAAATACGAGCAGTACTTC. This codes for CASSKWAWKYEQYF.

As DNA, the CDR3 is TGTGCCAGTAGTTGGGGCAGCGGGAGCACAGATACGCAGTATTTT. This translates into CASSWGSGSTDTQYF. This chain joins TRBV19 and TRBJ2-3; D is possibly TRBD2 (6 bases). Germline V gives CDR1 LNHDA, CDR2 SQIVND (reference sequence). Trimming left V 5 bases short and J 0 bases short, with 12 bases between. This CDR3 has 15 amino acids.

The chain is built from TRBV27 and TRBJ1-5, with D unclear. This CDR3 has 12 residues. V was trimmed by 4 bases and J by 2 bases, leaving 3 bases between them. Looked up from germline, CDR1 is MNHEY and CDR2 is SMNVEV (reference sequence). CDR3 bases: TGTGCCAGCAGTTCTGGCAATCAGCCCCAGCATTTT. This codes for CASSSGNQPQHF.

The chain combines TRBV6-1 with TRBJ2-1, with 16 nucleotides matching TRBD2. After removal of 0 bases from V and 7 bases from J, the junction contained 6 bases not matched to a gene. CDR1 and CDR2 from the germline V gene are MNHNS and SASEGT. The CDR3 is 18 residues long. The CDR3 DNA reads as TGTGCCAGCAGTGAAGCGGGGACTAGCGGGAGGGCCAGGAATGAGCAGTTCTTC. This encodes CASSEAGTSGRARNEQFF.

The gene calls are TRBV18 and TRBJ2-1, with no clear D. Per the germline V gene, CDR1 is KGHSH and CDR2 is LQKENI. This CDR3 region has 16 residues. Trimming shortened V by 3 bases and J by 3 bases, and 15 bases separated the two germline ends. The CDR3 coding sequence is TGTGCCAGCTCACCTCTAACAAGCAGGCTCTACAATGAGCAGTTCTTC. Its protein is CASSPLTSRLYNEQFF.

Comments on this clone: Mismatch with germline at one junction end may stem from a read error. The genes are TRBV7-9 and TRBJ1-5; a weak D match, TRBD1 (5 bases). This CDR3 is built from 12 residues. Germline V gene sequence: CDR1 SEHNR, CDR2 FQNEAQ (reference sequence). The CDR3 DNA reads TGTTCCAGCAGCTTAGGCAGGGAGCCCCAGCATTTT. This codes for CSSSLGREPQHF. Variable domain in full (rest from reference TRBV7-9 and TRBJ1-5): DTGVSQNPRHKITKRGQNVTFRCDPISEHNRLYWYRQTLGQGPEFLTYFQNEAQLEKSRLLSDRFSAERPKGSFSTLEIQRTEQGDSAMYLCSSSLGREPQHFGDGTRLSIL.

A few counts support this clone. J is TRBJ2-7 and V is TRBV11-2; D gene uncertain. CDR1 is SGHAT, CDR2 FQNNGV, per germline. V lost 5 bases to trimming and J lost 4 bases, with 9 bases between them. The CDR3 runs 12 residues. CDR3 sequence: CASSRSGYEQYF. The CDR3 nucleotides read TGTGCCAGCAGCCGGAGTGGTTACGAGCAGTACTTC.

The chain recombines TRBV7-9 with TRBJ1-1, with D perhaps TRBD1 (5 bases). This CDR3 contains 15 residues. The V gene lost 5 bases and the J gene lost 4 bases, with 17 bases spanning the gap. From germline, CDR1 is SEHNR and CDR2 FQNEAQ (reference sequence). In DNA form, the CDR3 reads TGTGCCAGCAGCCGATCCGTGGGGGGAGGCACTGAAGCTTTCTTT. Amino acid sequence: CASSRSVGGGTEAFF.

The sample holds a few counts of this clone. This chain uses TRBV28 with TRBJ2-5; 9 positions agree with TRBD1. The J segment lost 3 bases and the V segment lost 4 bases, leaving 9 bases of the junction unmatched. The CDR3 has 16 amino acids. The V gene's germline CDR1 is MDHEN and CDR2 SYDVKM. CDR3 in DNA: TGTGCCAGCAGTTCCCCGGGACAGGGCGCTAAAGAGACCCAGTACTTC. It codes for CASSSPGQGAKETQYF.

The chain employs TRBV5-1 and TRBJ2-2, with D unclear. Trimming shortened V by 1 base and J by 3 bases, and 4 bases separated the two germline ends. Per germline, CDR1 SGHRS and CDR2 YFSETQ. The CDR3 runs 13 residues. CDR3 amino acids: CASSLIYTGELFF. CDR3 DNA: TGCGCCAGCAGCTTGATATACACCGGGGAGCTGTTTTTT. The full variable domain, completed using reference TRBV5-1 and TRBJ2-2, is KAGVTQTPRYLIKTRGQQVTLSCSPISGHRSVSWYQQTPGQGLQFLFEYFSETQRNKGNFPGRFSGRQFSNSRSEMNVSTLELGDSALYLCASSLIYTGELFFGEGSRLTVL.

The J gene is TRBJ2-5, the V gene TRBV7-2; D gene unclear. The end of the DNA fits TRBJ2-7 better, so the J call may be wrong. Germline CDR1 reads SGHTA; CDR2 reads FQGNSA. This CDR3 is 12 amino acids long. The chain's CDR3 is CASSPNSYEQYF. CDR3 DNA: TGTGCCAGCAGCCCAAACTCCTACGAGCAGTACTTC.

This clone turned up a few times. This chain uses TRBV7-3 with TRBJ1-1, with a tentative D call TRBD1 (6 bases). Germline-derived CDR1 and CDR2 are SGHTA and FQGTGA. The CDR3 totals 13 residues. The germline V and J ends were trimmed by 6 bases and 6 bases, with 14 bases remaining between them. This chain's CDR3 is CASRPYTGPEAFF. The CDR3 nucleotides read TGTGCCAGCAGACCTTATACAGGGCCTGAAGCTTTCTTT.